The 15 T cell receptor beta chains reported below all come from one sample, sequenced in a study of shared clonotypes between healthy human individuals. Only in-frame clones appear in the TCRdb table, and some are missing; sequencing was by immunoSEQ multiplex PCR. The data contain approximately 470,000 clones, approximately 81% of them seen just once; the ten biggest clones take up approximately 11%. Input material: PBMCs. The receptors were sampled from a woman between 40 and 50 years old in good health. Some clones in this sample may be carry-over from other donors' samples.

The CDR3 sequence is CASSVGAFANTGELFF. CDR3 sequence (DNA): TGTGCCAGCAGTGTTGGGGCCTTCGCGAACACCGGGGAGCTGTTTTTT. This sequence joins TRBV2 and TRBJ2-2; a weak D match, TRBD1 (5 bases). The germline V gene encodes CDR1 SNHLY and CDR2 FYNNEI. Deletions cut 4 bases from V and 0 bases from J, with 12 bases between. The CDR3 consists of 16 residues.

The chain combines TRBV4-2 with TRBJ2-1; 8 bases line up with TRBD2. Germline CDR1 and CDR2: LGHNA and YNFKEQ. This CDR3 region has 18 residues. V lost 0 bases and J lost 1; bases outside the gene matches: 8. Written as DNA, the CDR3 is TGTGCCAGCAGCCAAGAGAGGGTAGCGGGGATATCCTACAATGAGCAGTTCTTC. It encodes CASSQERVAGISYNEQFF.

CDR3 loop: CASSFGVYEQYF. In DNA form, the CDR3 reads TGTGCCAGCAGCTTCGGGGTCTACGAGCAGTACTTC. The chain is built from TRBV7-9 and TRBJ2-7, with D possibly being TRBD2 (5 bases). Germline-derived CDR1 and CDR2 are SEHNR and FQNEAQ (reference sequence). The V and J ends lost 3 bases and 3 bases respectively, with 6 bases between them. The CDR3 spans 12 residues.

The V call is TRBV19, the J call TRBJ2-6; no definite D call. The V end lost 4 bases, the J end lost 1 base, and 8 bases lay between the germline ends. This CDR3 contains 15 residues. Germline CDR1 reads LNHDA; CDR2 reads SQIVND (reference sequence). In nucleotides, the CDR3 is TGTGCCAGTAGTACCCTGGGGTCTGGGGCCAACGTCCTGACTTTC. Protein sequence: CASSTLGSGANVLTF.

The rearrangement uses TRBV7-9 and TRBJ1-2; D unresolved. CDR3 size: 12 residues. The germline V gene has CDR1 SEHNR and CDR2 FQNEAQ (reference sequence). Trimming left V 4 bases short and J 2 bases short, with 5 bases between. CDR3 nucleotides: TGTGCCAGCAGCTCTCCCAACTATGGCTACACCTTC. This gives the protein CASSSPNYGYTF.

This chain connects TRBV7-9 to TRBJ2-5; TRBD1 aligns across 9 bases. CDR3 size: 15 residues. Germline CDR1 SEHNR, CDR2 FQNEAQ (reference sequence). With 4 bases clipped from V and 4 bases from J, the junction kept 7 bases outside the gene matches. The CDR3 DNA reads as TGTGCCAGCAGCTACCGGGGACAGGGTGTAGAGACCCAGTACTTC. Encoded protein: CASSYRGQGVETQYF.

This clone has just a few counts. The V gene is TRBV6-6, the J gene TRBJ2-7, with D hard to call. Per germline, CDR1 MNHNY and CDR2 SVGAGI (reference sequence). The ends were cut back, 10 bases at V and 0 bases at J, with 19 bases in the middle. This CDR3 comprises 15 residues. CDR3 DNA: TGTGCCACCAAGACCTCCCCGGCTAGCTCCTACGAGCAGTACTTC. Translating it yields CATKTSPASSYEQYF.

V is TRBV27 and J is TRBJ2-1, with TRBD2 as a possible D gene (6 bases). This CDR3 contains 13 residues. Germline V CDR1 and CDR2: MNHEY, SMNVEV (reference sequence). Trimming left V 3 bases short and J 4 bases short, with 7 bases between. This chain's CDR3 is CASSFSGYNEQFF. In DNA, the CDR3 is TGTGCCAGCAGTTTTAGCGGATACAATGAGCAGTTCTTC.

This chain uses TRBV28 with TRBJ2-7, with 8 nucleotides matching TRBD2. This CDR3 has 16 amino acids. CDR1 MDHEN and CDR2 SYDVKM come from the germline V gene. V was pared by 6 bases and J by 3 bases, with 13 bases of the junction left unmatched. The CDR3 nucleotides read TGTGCCAGCAGCCCCAGCGCCAGCGGGAGCATCTACGAGCAGTACTTC. It encodes CASSPSASGSIYEQYF.

In its sample, this clone was seen once. The chain recombines TRBV7-6 with TRBJ2-5; 7 bases map to TRBD2. CDR3 size: 17 residues. Per the germline V gene, CDR1 is SGHVS and CDR2 is FNYEAQ. Trimming removed 0 bases from V and 4 bases from J; junction bases left unmatched: 11. The CDR3 DNA follows: TGTGCCAGCAGCTTAGCGCCAGGGCGGGAGCTAGGAGAGACCCAGTACTTC. Amino acid sequence: CASSLAPGRELGETQYF.

The chain combines TRBV5-6 with TRBJ1-4; 7 nucleotides agree with TRBD1. The CDR3 is 14 residues long. V dropped 2 bases and J dropped 3; count of bases not matched to a gene: 1. CDR1 and CDR2 (germline): SGHDT, YYEEEE. The CDR3: CASSFTGANEKLFF. CDR3 nucleotide sequence: TGTGCCAGCAGCTTCACAGGGGCTAATGAAAAACTGTTTTTT.

The chain couples TRBV19 to TRBJ1-5; 7 nucleotides agree with TRBD1. Per the germline V gene, CDR1 is LNHDA and CDR2 is SQIVND (reference sequence). Losses at the gene ends were 4 bases for V and 9 bases for J; bases not matched to a gene: 12. CDR3 length: 15 amino acids. The CDR3 DNA follows: TGTGCCAGTAGTAGGGACAGTGGCCGGGATGGGCCCCAGCATTTT. Encoded protein: CASSRDSGRDGPQHF.

V usage is TRBV7-8 and J usage is TRBJ2-7, with no clear D. Trimming cost V 1 base and J 6 bases, with 7 bases left between them. The CDR3 is 12 amino acids. Germline CDR1 is SGHVS and CDR2 is FQNEAQ. The CDR3 loop reads CASSLDFSEQYF. The CDR3 region has the DNA TGTGCCAGCAGCTTAGACTTTTCCGAGCAGTACTTC.

In regard to this clone: One base separates it from a far larger clone, so it is likely a read error. The sample holds other DNA sequences that translate to the same CDR3. The CDR3 reads CASSLARKGDYGYTF. As DNA, the CDR3 is TGTGCCAGCAGCTTGGCCCGTAAGGGGGACTATGGCTACACCTTC. V gene TRBV5-4 combines with J gene TRBJ1-2; D possibly corresponds to TRBD1 (6 bases). The CDR3 sequence is 15 residues long. With 0 bases removed from V and 3 bases from J, the gap between germline ends came to 12 bases. Germline lookup yields CDR1 SGHNT and CDR2 YYREEE (reference sequence). Combining the CDR3 with reference TRBV5-4 and TRBJ1-2 gives the whole variable domain ETGVTQSPTHLIKTRGQQVTLRCSSQSGHNTVSWYQQALGQGPQFIFQYYREEENGRGNFPPRFSGLQFPNYSSELNVNALELDDSALYLCASSLARKGDYGYTFGSGTRLTVV.

This rearrangement joins TRBV6-4 to TRBJ2-1; the match to TRBD2 covers 9 bases. CDR1 is MRHNA, CDR2 SNTAGT, per germline. The CDR3 sequence is 15 residues long. J lost 2 bases, V lost 4 bases, and 3 bases had no gene match. The CDR3 is CASSGSSGTYNEQFF. In DNA, the CDR3 is TGTGCCAGCAGTGGGTCTAGCGGGACCTACAATGAGCAGTTCTTC.